This T cell receptor (beta chain) originates from a study of cytomegalovirus exposure and HLA in healthy donors. Note on this clone: The germline gene is not matched at one end of the junction; a read error may be the cause.

PCR involved 60 Vbeta and 13 Jbeta primers. The table came from immunoSEQ multiplex PCR; TCRdb's copy has only in-frame clones and leaves some out. The table shows more than 150,000 clones, with around four fifths occurring only once. This CDR3 has 13 residues. Germline CDR1 and CDR2: SQVTM and ANQGSEA. This chain links TRBV29-1 with TRBJ2-2; tentative D call: TRBD1 (6 bases). The sequencing input was PBMCs. The clonotype comes from a woman between 18 and 30 years old in good health and CMV-seronegative. CDR3 sequence reads: CGTISGNTGELFF. CDR3 coding DNA: TGTGGGACAATCAGCGGTAACACCGGGGAGCTGTTTTTT.